This record looks at one T cell receptor (beta chain) sequence and its context. Its specificity is not known. CDR3 length equals 14 residues. Germline V gene data show CDR1 as MNHNY and CDR2 as SVGAGI (reference sequence). The V end lost 2 bases, the J end lost 7 bases, and 12 bases lay between the germline ends. The data stem from a study of OX40 agonist ivuxolimab in advanced cancers. Overall study: A mean age of about 59 years, range roughly 20 to 80, was recorded, and around 85% were male. Three individuals attained partial responses, comprising one hepatocellular carcinoma case and two cutaneous melanoma cases.

The study, taken as a whole, reports: In the 0.1 to 3.0 mg/kg range, CD4+ and CD8+ blood T cells had expanded clonally by week 6.

Sequencing was performed with immunoSEQ multiplex PCR; in TCRdb, only in-frame clones are kept and a portion is missing. The table shows 80,000 or so clones, with approximately 95% occurring only once. This chain connects TRBV6-6 to TRBJ1-5; D call uncertain. The material was CD4+ or CD8+ T cells sorted from blood, obtained in a trial of the OX40 agonist ivuxolimab. This sequence was found in an adult with an advanced solid tumor such as melanoma, head and neck, liver or kidney cancer. The CDR3 DNA reads as TGTGCCAGCAGTTACCTCGAAAGAACCCAGCCCCAGCATTTT. The encoded protein is CASSYLERTQPQHF.